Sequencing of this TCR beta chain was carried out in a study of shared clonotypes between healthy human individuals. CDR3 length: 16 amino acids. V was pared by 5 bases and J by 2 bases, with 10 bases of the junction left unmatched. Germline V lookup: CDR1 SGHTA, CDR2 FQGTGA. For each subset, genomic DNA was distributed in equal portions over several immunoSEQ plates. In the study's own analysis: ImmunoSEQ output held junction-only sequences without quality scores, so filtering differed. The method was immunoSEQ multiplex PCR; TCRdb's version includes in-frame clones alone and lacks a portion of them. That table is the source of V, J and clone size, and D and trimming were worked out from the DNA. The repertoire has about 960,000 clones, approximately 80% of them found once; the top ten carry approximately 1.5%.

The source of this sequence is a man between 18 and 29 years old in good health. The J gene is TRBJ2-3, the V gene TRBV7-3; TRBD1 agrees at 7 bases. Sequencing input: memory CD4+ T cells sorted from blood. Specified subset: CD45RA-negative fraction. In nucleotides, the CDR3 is TGTGCCAGCAGCCTAGGGGGCAGGACCCTCACAGATACGCAGTATTTT. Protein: CASSLGGRTLTDTQYF.